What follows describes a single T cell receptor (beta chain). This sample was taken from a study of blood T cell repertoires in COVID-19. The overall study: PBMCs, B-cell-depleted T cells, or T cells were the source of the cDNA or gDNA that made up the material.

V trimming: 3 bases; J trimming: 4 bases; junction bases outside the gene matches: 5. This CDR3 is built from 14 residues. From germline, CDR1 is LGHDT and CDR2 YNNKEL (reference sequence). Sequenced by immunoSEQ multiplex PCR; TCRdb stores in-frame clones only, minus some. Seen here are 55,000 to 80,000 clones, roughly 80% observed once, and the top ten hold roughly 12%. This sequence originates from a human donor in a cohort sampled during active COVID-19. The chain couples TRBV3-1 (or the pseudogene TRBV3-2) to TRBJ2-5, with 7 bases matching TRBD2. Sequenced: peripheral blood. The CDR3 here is CASSQRGLVETQYF. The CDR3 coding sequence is TGTGCCAGCAGCCAGCGGGGGTTGGTAGAGACCCAGTACTTC.